This T cell receptor (beta chain) stems from a study of Ad26.COV2.S vaccination and SARS-CoV-2 variants. Background on the study: Participants got Ad26.COV2.S intramuscularly, once or twice 56 days apart.

CDR3 length: 14 residues. The ends lost 7 bases at V and 5 bases at J; junction bases unmatched: 7. Germline V gives CDR1 LNHDA, CDR2 SQIVND (reference sequence). Treatment: around 19 received Ad26.COV2.S at low or high dose, single or two shots; roughly five received placebo; per-sample allocation not given. Following the first vaccine or placebo injection, samples were taken on day 63. The shot given was an Ad26 vector that makes Wuhan-strain SARS-CoV-2 spike. Clones were sequenced by immunoSEQ multiplex PCR, and TCRdb holds only the in-frame ones, with some missing. The sample consists of under 300,000 clones, roughly 89% of them appearing once. Findings of the study overall: Overall T cell responses may have been underestimated by the analyses of TCR breadth and depth.

Comments on this clone: The antigen remains unidentified.

The gene calls are TRBV19 and TRBJ2-2, with 7 positions matching TRBD2. This TCR derives from a person aged 18-60 years who received the Ad26.COV2.S COVID-19 vaccine or a placebo. The specimen was peripheral blood, collected in a trial of Ad26.COV2.S vaccine versus placebo. This chain's CDR3 is CASTGQGGTGELFF. The CDR3, as DNA: TGTGCCAGTACAGGCCAGGGAGGGACCGGGGAGCTGTTTTTT.